What follows are 24 T cell receptor beta chains derived from one specimen sequenced in a study of T-cell memory formation after mild COVID-19 (dated by TCRdb to the early 2020s). Library creation used 5' RACE. These reads were obtained on an Illumina NovaSeq 6000. In TCRdb, the public reads were trimmed at Q25 with fastp and aligned with MiXCR, with productive beta chains retained. Every entry covers one CDR3 protein and lists the most common genes and DNA from its rows. The sample table shows 340,000 or so distinct CDR3 sequences, and 13% are seen once. The leading ten clones occupy over 20% of the sample. The sequenced material came from PBMCs or a T cell subset sorted from them (not recorded which). All receptors come from a man aged 18 to 30 who had mild COVID-19 (a few samples of this study predate the infection). The sample titles of this study are shuffled in the database, so cell type and time point are left out; the donor was told from shared clones.

This clonotype has a handful of counts. The CDR3 region has the DNA TGTGCCAGCAGTGGGGGTCTTCCGAGTGAGCAGTTCTTC. Translated: CASSGGLPSEQFF. This rearrangement joins TRBV25-1 to TRBJ2-1; the D is unclear. The germline CDR1 and CDR2 sequences are MGHDK and SYGVNS. Deletions cut 4 bases from V and 9 bases from J, with 13 bases between. The CDR3 contains 13 residues.

The chain employs TRBV2 and TRBJ2-3; D gene uncertain. CDR1 is SNHLY, CDR2 FYNNEI, per germline. The length of the CDR3 is 14 residues. V was trimmed by 8 bases and J by 3 bases, leaving 15 bases between them. The CDR3 bases are TGTGCCAGCCGGCCTCCCAGTCGGACAGATACGCAGTATTTT. This gives the protein CASRPPSRTDTQYF. Together with reference TRBV2 and TRBJ2-3, the CDR3 gives the full variable domain: EPEVTQTPSHQVTQMGQEVILRCVPISNHLYFYWYRQILGQKVEFLVSFYNNEISEKSEIFDDQFSVERPDGSNFTLKIRSTKLEDSAMYFCASRPPSRTDTQYFGPGTRLTVL.

The chain combines TRBV6-6 with TRBJ1-2; D ambiguous. Germline assignment: CDR1 MNHNY and CDR2 SVGAGI (reference sequence). This CDR3 region has 13 residues. Trimming stripped 6 bases from V and 6 bases from J, with 14 bases between. CDR3 in DNA: TGTGCCAGCAGCCGAGACGTTCCCCATGGCTACACCTTC. Translating it yields CASSRDVPHGYTF.

This sequence joins TRBV7-3 and TRBJ1-2; 7 bases line up with TRBD1. The junction had 9 bases not matched to a gene; V was cut back by 5 bases and J by 6 bases. CDR3 length: 14 amino acids. Germline-derived CDR1 and CDR2 are SGHTA and FQGTGA. The chain's CDR3 is CASSPAHRGNGYTF. The CDR3 DNA is TGTGCCAGCAGCCCGGCCCACAGGGGCAATGGCTACACCTTC.

V gene TRBV28 combines with J gene TRBJ1-4; 9 bases are shared with TRBD1. Germline V gene data show CDR1 as MDHEN and CDR2 as SYDVKM. The CDR3 runs 15 residues. Trimming at V came to 5 bases and at J to 5 bases, leaving 6 bases not matched to a gene. The CDR3 loop is CASSRPGTGNEKLFF. CDR3 sequence (DNA): TGTGCCAGCAGTCGACCCGGGACAGGGAATGAAAAACTGTTTTTT.

This clonotype was observed at least ten times. The gene calls are TRBV4-1 and TRBJ2-7; D unresolved. The ends were cut back, 0 bases at V and 1 base at J, with 7 bases in the middle. Germline V CDR1 and CDR2: MGHRA, YSYEKL. The CDR3 is 14 amino acids. The chain's CDR3 is CASSQDVGSYEQYV. In DNA, the CDR3 is TGCGCCAGCAGCCAAGATGTAGGGTCCTACGAGCAGTACGTC.

V is TRBV14 and J is TRBJ2-1; a weak D match, TRBD2 (7 bases). The V and J ends lost 1 base and 2 bases respectively, with 15 bases between them. The CDR3 contains 17 residues. Germline V gene sequence: CDR1 SGHDN, CDR2 FVKESK. The CDR3 DNA is TGTGCCAGCAGCCAAGGGAGGGGCGGGGGCCCCTACAATGAGCAGTTCTTC. This codes for CASSQGRGGGPYNEQFF.

This clonotype was seen more than once but under ten times. The genes are TRBV7-6 and TRBJ1-1, with D hard to call. Trimming shortened V by 1 base and J by 4 bases, and 7 bases separated the two germline ends. Germline values: CDR1 SGHVS, CDR2 FNYEAQ. This CDR3 contains 13 residues. The CDR3 bases are TGTGCCAGCAGCTTAGACAGATTCACTGAAGCTTTCTTT. Translation gives CASSLDRFTEAFF.

CDR3 coding DNA: TGTGCCAGCAGTGTTGGACAGGGGATTGGGGAGACCCAGTACTTC. It encodes CASSVGQGIGETQYF. The V gene is TRBV6-1, the J gene TRBJ2-5; 9 bases map to TRBD1. The CDR3 runs to 15 residues. The germline V gene encodes CDR1 MNHNS and CDR2 SASEGT. J was trimmed by 5 bases and V by 4 bases; bases with no gene match: 8.

The chain carries TRBV7-6 and TRBJ2-5; D tentatively fits TRBD1 or TRBD2 (6 bases each). Deletions cut 3 bases from V and 6 bases from J, with 17 bases between. This CDR3 region has 15 residues. Germline V gives CDR1 SGHVS, CDR2 FNYEAQ. The CDR3 coding sequence is TGTGCCAGCAGCTTCCGACTAGTAGGGGGTCAGACCCAGTACTTC. Amino acid sequence: CASSFRLVGGQTQYF.

The chain is built from TRBV4-3 and TRBJ2-3, with 13 bases that match TRBD2. Losses at the gene ends were 2 bases for V and 6 bases for J; bases not matched to a gene: 5. There are 16 residues in the CDR3. The germline V gene encodes CDR1 LGHNA and CDR2 YSLEER. The CDR3 DNA is TGCGCCAGCAGCCAAACTAGCGGGGGGGCCTTGGATACGCAGTATTTT. It encodes CASSQTSGGALDTQYF.

Ten or more counts support this clonotype. This chain connects TRBV20-1 to TRBJ2-7, with a possible D match to TRBD1 (6 bases). Trimming shortened V by 6 bases and J by 0 bases, and 15 bases separated the two germline ends. Germline CDR1 is DFQATT and CDR2 is SNEGSKA (reference sequence). This CDR3 is built from 14 residues. The CDR3 region has the DNA TGCAGTGCCTATCTCCAGGGGAGCTCCTACGAGCAGTACTTC. Encoded protein: CSAYLQGSSYEQYF.

The rearrangement uses TRBV20-1 and TRBJ2-1; 9 bases are shared with TRBD2. Germline V gives CDR1 DFQATT, CDR2 SNEGSKA (reference sequence). Trimming cost V 3 bases and J 4 bases; bases outside gene matches: 10. CDR3 size: 16 residues. CDR3 sequence: CSASSRELAGYNEQFF. Here the CDR3 DNA reads TGCAGTGCTAGTTCTCGCGAGCTAGCGGGGTACAATGAGCAGTTCTTC.

This clonotype appeared a few times. The rearrangement uses TRBV7-2 and TRBJ1-1, with D possibly matching TRBD1 (5 bases). This CDR3 has 15 residues. Germline values: CDR1 SGHTA, CDR2 FQGNSA. The V end lost 1 base, the J end lost 0 bases, and 9 bases lay between the germline ends. CDR3 amino acids: CASSLGGRLNTEAFF. The CDR3 DNA reads TGTGCCAGCAGCTTAGGGGGCCGACTGAACACTGAAGCTTTCTTT.

This clonotype showed up just a few times. The rearrangement joins TRBV2 to TRBJ1-2; maybe TRBD1 (6 bases). Germline V CDR1 and CDR2: SNHLY, FYNNEI. The V end lost 11 bases, the J end lost 0 bases, and 16 bases lay between the germline ends. There are 14 residues in the CDR3. CDR3 sequence (DNA): TGTGCCTATCACGGGGGCAATACTAACTATGGCTACACCTTC. Amino acid sequence: CAYHGGNTNYGYTF.

V is TRBV5-1 and J is TRBJ2-2; 8 bases are a match to TRBD1. The CDR3 has 14 residues. Germline V gives CDR1 SGHRS, CDR2 YFSETQ. Germline trimming cut 9 bases from V and 6 bases from J; bases unmatched to any gene: 10. The CDR3 protein is CATGQESSAGELFF. The CDR3 coding sequence is TGCGCCACGGGACAGGAGAGTTCCGCCGGGGAGCTGTTTTTT.

This clonotype was recorded a few times. This chain joins TRBV5-6 and TRBJ2-6; D possibly uses TRBD1 or TRBD2 (5 bases each). Between the trimmed V and J ends, which lost 3 bases and 0 bases, there was a span of 7 bases. This CDR3 has 15 amino acids. The germline gives CDR1 SGHDT, CDR2 YYEEEE. The CDR3 sequence: CASSSGPSGANVLTF. Written as DNA, the CDR3 is TGTGCCAGCAGCTCGGGACCCTCTGGGGCCAACGTCCTGACTTTC.

This clonotype was recorded many times. The genes are TRBV7-9 and TRBJ2-3, with D possibly matching TRBD1 (6 bases). V lost 4 bases, J lost 6 bases, and 8 bases lay in between. The CDR3 consists of 12 residues. Germline V gives CDR1 SEHNR, CDR2 FQNEAQ (reference sequence). The CDR3 coding sequence is TGTGCCAGCAGCTCGAGGGGGGATACGCAGTATTTT. Its translation is CASSSRGDTQYF.

V and J are TRBV11-2 and TRBJ2-3; 10 bases are a match to TRBD2. V lost 7 bases, J lost 2 bases, and 6 bases stayed unmatched. From germline, CDR1 is SGHAT and CDR2 FQNNGV. This CDR3 has 15 amino acids. CDR3 loop: CASNQLAGYTDTQYF. CDR3 bases: TGTGCCAGCAACCAACTAGCGGGGTACACAGATACGCAGTATTTT.

The chain employs TRBV12-3 or TRBV12-4 and TRBJ2-1; D gene unclear. V was trimmed by 3 bases and J by 6 bases, leaving 9 bases between them. CDR3 length equals 13 residues. The CDR3 is CASSLGKVNEQFF. The CDR3 DNA sequence: TGTGCCAGCAGTTTGGGTAAGGTCAATGAGCAGTTCTTC.

This clonotype was counted only a few times. The chain uses TRBV5-1 and TRBJ2-1; 7 bases line up with TRBD1. V lost 4 bases and J lost 8; bases outside the gene matches: 15. There are 16 residues in the CDR3. The germline CDR1 and CDR2 sequences are SGHRS and YFSETQ. The CDR3 loop reads CASSVGTASKGDEQFF. In nucleotides, the CDR3 is TGCGCCAGCAGCGTAGGGACAGCTTCTAAGGGGGATGAGCAGTTCTTC.

At least ten counts were recorded for this clonotype. The V and J genes are TRBV7-2 and TRBJ2-7; D unresolved. The CDR3 runs to 11 residues. The germline gives CDR1 SGHTA, CDR2 FQGNSA. V was shortened by 5 bases and J by 2 bases, with 4 bases between the two germline ends. The CDR3: CASSRAYEQYF. The CDR3 nucleotides read TGTGCCAGCAGCCGGGCCTACGAGCAGTACTTC. The full variable domain, completed using reference TRBV7-2 and TRBJ2-7, is GAGVSQSPSNKVTEKGKDVELRCDPISGHTALYWYRQSLGQGLEFLIYFQGNSAPDKSGLPSDRFSAERTGGSVSTLTIQRTQQEDSAVYLCASSRAYEQYFGPGTRLTVT.

Ten or more counts support this clonotype. This rearrangement joins TRBV4-2 to TRBJ2-1; 9 nucleotides agree with TRBD2. Germline-derived CDR1 and CDR2 are LGHNA and YNFKEQ. Trimming removed 0 bases from V and 9 bases from J; junction bases left unmatched: 9. The CDR3 length is 16 residues. In DNA form, the CDR3 reads TGTGCCAGCAGCCAAGATAGGGCGGGGGGGCTGAGTGAGCAGTTCTTC. Encoded protein: CASSQDRAGGLSEQFF.

This clonotype was picked up a small number of times. The chain uses TRBV6-2 or TRBV6-3 and TRBJ2-3; 8 bases line up with TRBD2. Germline CDR1 reads MNHEY; CDR2 reads SVGEGT. The CDR3 sequence is 15 residues long. The junction had 7 bases not matched to a gene; V was cut back by 6 bases and J by 2 bases. The CDR3 is CASRKAGVPTDTQYF. The CDR3 nucleotides are TGTGCCAGCAGAAAAGCGGGGGTCCCCACAGATACGCAGTATTTT.